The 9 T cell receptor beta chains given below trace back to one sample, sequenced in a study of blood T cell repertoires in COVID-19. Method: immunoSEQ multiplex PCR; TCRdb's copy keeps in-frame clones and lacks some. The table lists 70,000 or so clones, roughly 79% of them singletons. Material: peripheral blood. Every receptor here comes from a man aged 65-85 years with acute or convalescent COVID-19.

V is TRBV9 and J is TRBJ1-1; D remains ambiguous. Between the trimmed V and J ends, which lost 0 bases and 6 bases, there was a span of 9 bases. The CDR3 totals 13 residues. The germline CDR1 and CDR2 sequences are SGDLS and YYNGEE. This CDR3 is CASSVAMRAEAFF. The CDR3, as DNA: TGTGCCAGCAGCGTAGCGATGCGCGCTGAAGCTTTCTTT.

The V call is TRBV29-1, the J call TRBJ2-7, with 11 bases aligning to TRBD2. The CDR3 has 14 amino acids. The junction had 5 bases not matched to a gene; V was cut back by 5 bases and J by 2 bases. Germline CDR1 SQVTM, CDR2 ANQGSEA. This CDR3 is CSVRIAGGPYEQYF. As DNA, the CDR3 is TGCAGCGTTCGTATAGCGGGAGGGCCCTACGAGCAGTACTTC.

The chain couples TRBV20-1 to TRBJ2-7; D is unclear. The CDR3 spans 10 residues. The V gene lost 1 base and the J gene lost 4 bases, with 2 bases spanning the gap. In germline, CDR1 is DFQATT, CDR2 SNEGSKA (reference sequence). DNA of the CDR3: TGCAGTGCTAGAGCTTACGAGCAGTACTTC. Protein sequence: CSARAYEQYF.

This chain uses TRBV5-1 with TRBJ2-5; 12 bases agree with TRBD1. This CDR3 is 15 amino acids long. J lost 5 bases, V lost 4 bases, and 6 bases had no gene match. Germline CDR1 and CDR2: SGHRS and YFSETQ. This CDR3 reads CASSRGTGGLETQYF. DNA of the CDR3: TGCGCCAGCAGCCGCGGGACAGGGGGCTTGGAGACCCAGTACTTC.

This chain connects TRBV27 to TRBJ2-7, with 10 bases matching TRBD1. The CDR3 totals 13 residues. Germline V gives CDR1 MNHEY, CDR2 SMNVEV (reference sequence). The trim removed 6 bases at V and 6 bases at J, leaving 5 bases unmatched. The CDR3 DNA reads TGTGCCAGCAGGAGACAGGGGGCCTTCGAGCAGTACTTC. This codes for CASRRQGAFEQYF.

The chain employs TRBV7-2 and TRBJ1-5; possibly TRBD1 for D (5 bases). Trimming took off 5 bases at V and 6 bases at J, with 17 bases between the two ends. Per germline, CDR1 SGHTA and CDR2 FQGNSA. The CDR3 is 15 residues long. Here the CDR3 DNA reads TGTGCCAGCAGCCCCGGGATAGGGGAGGTTCAGCCCCAGCATTTT. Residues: CASSPGIGEVQPQHF.

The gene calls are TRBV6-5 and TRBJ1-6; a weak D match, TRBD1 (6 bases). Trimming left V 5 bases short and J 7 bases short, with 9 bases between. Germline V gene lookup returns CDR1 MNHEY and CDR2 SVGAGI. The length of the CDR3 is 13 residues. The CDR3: CASSTGLNSPLHF. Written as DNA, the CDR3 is TGTGCCAGCAGTACAGGGCTCAATTCACCCCTCCACTTT.

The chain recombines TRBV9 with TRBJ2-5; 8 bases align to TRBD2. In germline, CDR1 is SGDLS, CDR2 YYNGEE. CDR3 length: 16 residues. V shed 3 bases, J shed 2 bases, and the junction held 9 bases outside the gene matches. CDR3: CASSGGGGTPQETQYF. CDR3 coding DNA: TGTGCCAGCAGCGGGGGCGGGGGGACCCCGCAAGAGACCCAGTACTTC.

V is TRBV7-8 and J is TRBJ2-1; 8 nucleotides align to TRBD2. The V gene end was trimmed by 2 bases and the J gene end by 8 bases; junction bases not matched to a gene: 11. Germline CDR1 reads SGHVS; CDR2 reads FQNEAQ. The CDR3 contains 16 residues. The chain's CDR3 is CASSLSEAGGLYEQFF. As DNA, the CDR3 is TGTGCCAGCAGCTTAAGTGAGGCGGGAGGTCTCTATGAGCAGTTCTTC.